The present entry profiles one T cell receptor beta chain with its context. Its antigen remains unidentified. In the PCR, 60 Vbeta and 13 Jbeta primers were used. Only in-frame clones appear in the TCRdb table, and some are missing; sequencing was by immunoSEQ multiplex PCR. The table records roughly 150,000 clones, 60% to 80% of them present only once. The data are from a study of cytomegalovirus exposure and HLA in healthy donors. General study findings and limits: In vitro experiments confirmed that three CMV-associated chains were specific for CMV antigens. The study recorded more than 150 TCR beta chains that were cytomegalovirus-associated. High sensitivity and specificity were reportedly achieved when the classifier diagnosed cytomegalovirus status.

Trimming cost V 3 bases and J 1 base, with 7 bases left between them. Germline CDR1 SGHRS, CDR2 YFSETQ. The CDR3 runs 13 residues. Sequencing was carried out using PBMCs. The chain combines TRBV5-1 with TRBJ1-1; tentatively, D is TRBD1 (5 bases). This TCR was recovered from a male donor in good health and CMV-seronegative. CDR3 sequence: CASSSGQNTEAFF. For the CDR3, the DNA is TGCGCCAGCAGCTCCGGACAGAACACTGAAGCTTTCTTT.